What follows are 14 T cell receptor beta chains derived from one specimen sequenced in a study of blood T cell repertoires in COVID-19. Assay: immunoSEQ multiplex PCR; the TCRdb copy retains only in-frame clones and omits some. The sample lists some 20,000 clones, 65% to 85% occurring once. Sequenced material: peripheral blood. These receptors all stem from a human donor in a cohort sampled during active COVID-19.

This chain uses TRBV19 with TRBJ2-1, with D perhaps TRBD1 (7 bases). The V end was cut by 4 bases, the J end by 5 bases, with 18 bases between. Germline-derived CDR1 and CDR2 are LNHDA and SQIVND (reference sequence). This CDR3 is built from 16 residues. The CDR3 DNA follows: TGTGCCAGTAGTACCGACAGGGACGGGGGCAACAATGAGCAGTTCTTC. This translates into CASSTDRDGGNNEQFF.

The V call is TRBV15, the J call TRBJ2-1; 12 positions agree with TRBD2. The trim removed 0 bases at V and 15 bases at J, leaving 6 bases unmatched. The germline V gene has CDR1 LNHNV and CDR2 YYDKDF (reference sequence). The CDR3 has 14 amino acids. The CDR3 DNA follows: TGTGCCACCAGCAGAGATGCTAGCGGGAGGGTCCCGTTCTTC. Translated: CATSRDASGRVPFF.

The chain links TRBV5-1 to TRBJ1-1, with D perhaps TRBD1 (5 bases). The CDR3 extends over 16 amino acids. Germline CDR1 SGHRS, CDR2 YFSETQ. Trimming removed 7 bases at V and 1 base at J, with 20 bases between. The CDR3 reads CASGLQVHGTNTEAFF. In DNA, the CDR3 is TGCGCCAGCGGGTTACAGGTCCATGGAACGAACACTGAAGCTTTCTTT.

The rearrangement uses TRBV7-3 and TRBJ2-7; TRBD2 matches at 10 bases. In germline, CDR1 is SGHTA, CDR2 FQGTGA. Germline trimming cut 2 bases from V and 3 bases from J; bases unmatched to any gene: 4. CDR3 length: 15 amino acids. This chain's CDR3 is CASSLGTSVLYEQYF. The CDR3 DNA reads as TGTGCCAGCAGCTTAGGGACTAGCGTCCTCTACGAGCAGTACTTC.

The chain carries TRBV15 and TRBJ2-7; 9 bases agree with TRBD1. The CDR3 contains 17 residues. V shed 0 bases, J shed 1 base, and the junction held 7 bases outside the gene matches. CDR1 and CDR2 from the germline V gene are LNHNV and YYDKDF (reference sequence). This CDR3 is CATSRDHIGTGSYEQYF. The DNA of the CDR3 is TGTGCCACCAGCAGAGATCACATAGGGACAGGGTCCTACGAGCAGTACTTC.

This clone has only one observation. This chain joins TRBV28 and TRBJ2-1; TRBD1 matches 8 bases. V lost 7 bases to trimming and J lost 7 bases; unmatched junction nucleotides: 12. The CDR3 sequence is 15 residues long. The germline V gene encodes CDR1 MDHEN and CDR2 SYDVKM. The CDR3 DNA sequence: TGTGCCAGCACTCACGACAGGGGAGAGTTGAATGAGCAGTTCTTC. Translating it yields CASTHDRGELNEQFF.

This sequence joins TRBV9 and TRBJ1-6, with a weak D call TRBD1 (5 bases). The germline V gene encodes CDR1 SGDLS and CDR2 YYNGEE. Trimming left V 4 bases short and J 9 bases short, with 14 bases between. This CDR3 comprises 14 residues. The CDR3 nucleotides read TGTGCCAGCAGCTCCGGGGGGGAAATTTCACCCCTCCACTTT. Protein: CASSSGGEISPLHF.

The J gene is TRBJ2-7, the V gene TRBV25-1, with 11 bases that match TRBD2. V was clipped by 5 bases and J by 2 bases; unmatched bases: 11. This CDR3 spans 17 amino acids. Germline V gene lookup returns CDR1 MGHDK and CDR2 SYGVNS. CDR3 in amino acids: CASSTASIAGGPYEQYF. The CDR3 nucleotides are TGTGCCAGCAGTACAGCATCAATAGCGGGAGGGCCCTACGAGCAGTACTTC.

V usage is TRBV5-1 and J usage is TRBJ2-7; D uncertain. V was trimmed by 0 bases and J by 0 bases, leaving 19 bases between them. This CDR3 comprises 18 residues. The V gene's germline CDR1 is SGHRS and CDR2 YFSETQ. The CDR3 sequence is CASSLEQPTPTSSYEQYF. The DNA for the CDR3 is TGCGCCAGCAGCTTGGAACAGCCAACCCCGACGAGCTCCTACGAGCAGTACTTC.

This clone was counted a few times. The rearrangement uses TRBV6-2 or TRBV6-3 and TRBJ2-2; 7 bases map to TRBD1. This CDR3 is built from 13 residues. V gave up 5 bases and J gave up 6 bases; unmatched junction bases: 3. The germline CDR1 and CDR2 sequences are MNHEY and SVGEGT. CDR3 nucleotide sequence: TGTGCCAGCAGTAAACAGGGGCCCGGGGAGCTGTTTTTT. This translates into CASSKQGPGELFF.

The chain has TRBV5-3 and TRBJ1-5, with 10 nucleotides matching TRBD1. TRBV5-3 is filed as an ORF, its function uncertain. The CDR3 runs 16 residues. Losses at the gene ends were 2 bases for V and 3 bases for J; bases not matched to a gene: 5. CDR3 region: CARSLGTGAFNQPQHF. CDR3 nucleotide sequence: TGTGCCAGAAGCTTAGGGACAGGGGCCTTCAATCAGCCCCAGCATTTT.

The V gene is TRBV3-1 (or the pseudogene TRBV3-2), the J gene TRBJ2-7; D may be TRBD2 (6 bases). This CDR3 comprises 14 residues. Germline V gene sequence: CDR1 LGHDT, CDR2 YNNKEL (reference sequence). The ends were cut back, 4 bases at V and 9 bases at J, with 19 bases in the middle. The CDR3 loop is CASSPSGLPLGQYF. CDR3 bases: TGTGCCAGCAGCCCGTCCGGACTACCCCTTGGGCAGTACTTC.

This clone was counted between two and nine times. Other DNA sequences within the sample encode an identical CDR3. The gene calls are TRBV11-2 and TRBJ2-7; D is uncertain. Germline CDR1 reads SGHAT; CDR2 reads FQNNGV. The CDR3 runs to 14 residues. V lost 5 bases to trimming and J lost 0 bases, with 11 bases between them. CDR3 coding DNA: TGTGCCAGCAGCCCACGACTTGACTCCTACGAGCAGTACTTC. Translation gives CASSPRLDSYEQYF.

The chain combines TRBV7-9 with TRBJ2-2; 9 bases agree with TRBD2. Germline V gives CDR1 SEHNR, CDR2 FQNEAQ (reference sequence). This CDR3 has 15 residues. J lost 6 bases, V lost 3 bases, and 5 bases had no gene match. CDR3 nucleotides: TGTGCCAGCAGCTTTGCGGGAGGGGAGGCCGGGGAGCTGTTTTTT. Protein product: CASSFAGGEAGELFF.